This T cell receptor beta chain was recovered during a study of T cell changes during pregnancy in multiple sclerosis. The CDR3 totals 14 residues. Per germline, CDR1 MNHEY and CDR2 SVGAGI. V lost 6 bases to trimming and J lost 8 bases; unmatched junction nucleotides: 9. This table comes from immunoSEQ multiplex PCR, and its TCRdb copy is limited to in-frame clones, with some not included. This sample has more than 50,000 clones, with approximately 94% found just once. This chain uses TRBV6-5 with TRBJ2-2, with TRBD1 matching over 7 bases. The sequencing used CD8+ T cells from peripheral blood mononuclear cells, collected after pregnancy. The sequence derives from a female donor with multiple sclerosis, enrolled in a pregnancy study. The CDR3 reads CASSSLGGTGELFF. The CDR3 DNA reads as TGTGCCAGCAGCTCTCTAGGGGGCACAGGGGAGCTGTTTTTT.